This T cell receptor beta chain was identified during a study of T cell changes during pregnancy in multiple sclerosis. Using immunoSEQ multiplex PCR, the repertoire was profiled, and TCRdb retains in-frame clones only, with some absent. The repertoire holds 50,000 to 65,000 clones, with nearly 95% as singletons. From germline, CDR1 is MNHEY and CDR2 SVGAGI. The V end lost 6 bases, the J end lost 2 bases, and 13 bases lay between the germline ends. The CDR3 runs 14 residues. The V gene is TRBV6-5, the J gene TRBJ2-5; a weak D match, TRBD2 (5 bases). Source: peripheral blood, taken in the first trimester of pregnancy. The source of this sequence is a female donor with multiple sclerosis, enrolled in a pregnancy study. This CDR3 is CASRTSGIQETQYF. The CDR3 DNA is TGTGCCAGCAGAACCTCGGGGATTCAAGAGACCCAGTACTTC.